This is a list of T cell receptor beta chains from one sample in a study of T-cell reconstitution after alpha-beta-depleted transplantation in children. One entry per CDR3 protein results from TCRdb running MiXCR on the PCR reads. The table includes about 440,000 distinct CDR3 sequences, approximately 42% detected once. The sequences come from PBMCs, collected before TCRalphabeta/CD19-depleted stem cell transplant. The receptors derive from a girl aged 2-9 years with aplastic anemia, due to receive a stem cell transplant. Each CDR3 is given with its conserved first and last residue. A D gene is named only where the DNA matches it firmly. Clone size is given for some rows only: seen once, a few or many times, or a class if the clone is expanded.

CDR3 | DNA | J | size | V | D
CASSQDNEQFF | TGTGCCAGCAGCCAGGACAATGAGCAGTTCTTC | TRBJ2-1 | few | TRBV5-8 | -
CSAQTGGSYNSPLHF | TGCAGTGCCCAGACAGGGGGATCCTATAATTCACCCCTCCACTTT | TRBJ1-6 | many | TRBV20-1 | TRBD1
CSARARISTDTQYF | TGCAGTGCTAGAGCGCGGATCAGCACAGATACGCAGTATTTT | TRBJ2-3 | - | TRBV20-1 | -
CASSWYTGGAGQPQHF | TGTGCCAGCAGTTGGTACACAGGGGGCGCTGGGCAGCCCCAGCATTTT | TRBJ1-5 | few | TRBV12-3/TRBV12-4 | TRBD1
CASSLVRERVEQYF | TGTGCCAGCAGCTTAGTGCGGGAGCGAGTCGAGCAGTACTTC | TRBJ2-7 | - | TRBV7-9 | TRBD2
CASSGLAGETDTQYF | TGTGCCAGCAGTGGACTAGCGGGAGAGACAGATACGCAGTATTTT | TRBJ2-3 | many | TRBV25-1 | TRBD2
CASTPASSGNTIYF | TGTGCCAGCACTCCAGCGAGCTCTGGAAACACCATATATTTT | TRBJ1-3 | few | TRBV12-3/TRBV12-4 | -
CASSLYYYRKETQYF | TGCGCCAGCAGCTTGTATTATTACAGGAAAGAGACCCAGTACTTC | TRBJ2-5 | few | TRBV5-1 | -
CASSSDGLALYEQYF | TGTGCCAGCAGTTCCGATGGACTAGCACTCTACGAGCAGTACTTC | TRBJ2-7 | - | TRBV6-5 | TRBD2
CASSPIAGSPDTQYF | TGTGCCAGCAGCCCCATAGCGGGGAGCCCAGATACGCAGTATTTT | TRBJ2-3 | - | TRBV7-6 | TRBD2
CASMRNTNTEAFF | TGTGCCAGCATGAGAAATACGAACACTGAAGCTTTCTTT | TRBJ1-1 | - | TRBV6-1 | -
CSASPQRETQYF | TGCAGTGCCTCCCCTCAAAGGGAGACCCAGTACTTC | TRBJ2-5 | - | TRBV20-1 | -
CASSLDQGYEQYF | TGTGCCAGCAGCTTGGATCAGGGGTACGAGCAGTACTTC | TRBJ2-7 | - | TRBV5-5 | -
CASSYGLGQPQHF | TGTGCCAGCAGTTACGGCCTTGGGCAGCCCCAGCATTTT | TRBJ1-5 | - | TRBV6-5 | -
CASSYGGINYNEQFF | TGTGCCAGCAGTTACGGGGGTATCAACTACAATGAGCAGTTCTTC | TRBJ2-1 | once | TRBV6-5 | -
CASSLSLAGDTQYF | TGTGCCAGCAGTTTGTCACTAGCGGGGGATACGCAGTATTTT | TRBJ2-3 | - | TRBV7-9 | TRBD2
CARGRGSPQHF | TGCGCCAGAGGAAGAGGCAGCCCCCAGCATTTT | TRBJ1-5 | - | TRBV5-1 | -
CASRYMDRELFF | TGTGCCAGCAGGTATATGGACAGGGAACTGTTTTTT | TRBJ1-4 | - | TRBV5-5 | TRBD1
CSARRLAGDNTDTQYF | TGCAGTGCTAGACGACTAGCGGGGGATAACACAGATACGCAGTATTTT | TRBJ2-3 | - | TRBV20-1 | TRBD2
CASSLGRNSNTGELFF | TGCGCCAGCAGCCTGGGAAGGAATTCGAACACCGGGGAGCTGTTTTTT | TRBJ2-2 | many | TRBV5-1 | -
CASKRSDRQETQYF | TGTGCCAGCAAGCGGTCGGACCGTCAAGAGACCCAGTACTTC | TRBJ2-5 | - | TRBV28 | -
CSASFPDREGNEQFF | TGCAGTGCTAGCTTTCCTGACCGGGAGGGAAATGAGCAGTTCTTC | TRBJ2-1 | - | TRBV20-1 | TRBD2